This T cell receptor (beta chain) came from a study of tumor-infiltrating lymphocytes in primary liver carcinoma. Across the whole study: Patients, male and female, were 30 to 69 years old.

Using a constant-region primer together with ProtoScript II reverse transcriptase, TCR beta cDNA was made from 500 ng of total RNA. Three nested multiplex PCR rounds, a slightly modified ARM-PCR, produced the libraries for TCR beta. TRBV1-TRBV30 forward and Cbeta reverse primers drove the first two approximately 11-cycle rounds. Using its own MiXCR run on the multiplex PCR reads, TCRdb lists one record per CDR3 protein. The data contain about 190,000 distinct CDR3 sequences, around four fifths of them singletons. Study-level findings and limits: Significantly greater top-250-clone fractions characterized tumors relative to blood (p = 0.039). No more than about 8-24% of top clones could be seen in all five tumor regions.

This clonotype was observed a single time. Its antigen is not identified. At one end the junction does not follow the germline gene, possibly because of a read error. The CDR3 has 14 amino acids. From germline, CDR1 is SGHAT and CDR2 FQNNGV. DNA and RNA were both co-extracted from about 20-30 mg of bulk tissue that had not been sorted. Chronic HBV infection, which was untreated, was present in the patients. Sequenced: tumor tissue from primary liver carcinoma. The sequence was obtained from a man aged 40-49 years with primary liver carcinoma and hepatitis B virus infection. The V call is TRBV11-2, the J call TRBJ2-7; the D is unclear. The CDR3 DNA follows: TGTGCCAGCAGCCCTAACAAGAACTCCTACGAGCACTACTTC. This gives the protein CASSPNKNSYEHYF.